This T cell receptor (beta chain) was captured by sequencing in a study of T cells in Graves' hyperthyroidism and ophthalmopathy (dated by TCRdb to the late 2010s). A note on the overall study: Peripheral blood samples were taken at initial diagnosis, before any treatment was given. After blood sampling, hyperthyroidism patients were treated with methimazole at a starting dose of 30 mg daily, and ophthalmopathy patients were treated with high-dose intravenous methylprednisolone. TCR Vbeta CDR3 sequencing of some 140 peripheral blood samples (under 45 ophthalmopathy, 75 hyperthyroidism and around 17 progressor patients) is reported in the paper. To identify distinguishing TCR V-J signatures, a discovery cohort of around 100 patients was used, comprising roughly 45 with Graves' ophthalmopathy and some 60 with stable Graves' hyperthyroidism. The 100 discovery patients were randomly divided into training and test sets at a 7:3 ratio. Prospective prediction of ophthalmopathy was tested in an independent validation cohort consisting of 18 to 20 hyperthyroidism patients and around 16 patients who later progressed to ophthalmopathy. In roughly six Graves' hyperthyroidism patients, the study also compared T-cell repertoires from thyroid tissue with T-cell repertoires from blood.

Amplification of TCR beta CDR3 regions was carried out from RNA transcripts. The TCR CDR3 was subjected to a first round of RT-PCR using the HTBI primer set and the Qiagen OneStep RT-PCR kit. Libraries were constructed in a second round of multiplex PCR, after which size selection and purification were performed. Paired-end sequencing of the libraries was performed with 100 bp reads on an Illumina HiSeq2000. The paper's data handling went like this. SOAPnuke was used to process the raw data, removing reads that contained adapters or uncalled bases, had a mean Phred below 15, or lacked an exact match to the constant primer or identifier. High-quality paired reads were merged using COPE v1.2.5, and each unique nucleotide sequence was defined as a clonotype. MiTCR v1.1 was used to align clonotypes to the IMGT TRBV, TRBD and TRBJ reference segments. Analysis was restricted to V-J combinations with a frequency above 0.0001, which covered 98% to 99.2% of repertoires. The TCS score was defined as the ratio of F50 (clonal expansion) to E x V (chaos), calculated using BLOSUM62-based TCRdist between CDR3 peptides within each V-J. Welch's t-statistics and random forest reduced fewer than 600 V-J features to roughly 13, which were used in a naive Bayes classifier (R e1071). TCRdb itself trimmed the public reads at Q25 with fastp, ran MiXCR and retained productive beta chains. CDR3 protein sequences are deduplicated, and each keeps its most common genes and DNA. The V and J calls and clone size come from TCRdb's table, not from the authors' own analysis. This sample lists around 200,000 distinct CDR3 sequences; around 16% were detected once. Together, the top ten hold 44% of the sample.

Beyond this particular receptor, the publication reports: No statistical method was used to fix the sample size in advance, and group allocation was not hidden from the investigators. A 13 V-J signature model separated ophthalmopathy from stable hyperthyroidism, with approximately 87% sensitivity and just under 84% specificity in cross-validation and 80%/75% in testing. In validation, progression to ophthalmopathy was predicted by the model with nearly 71% sensitivity and 72.22% specificity, a median of around 5.9 months before onset. Blood samples also contained most of the expanded thyroid clonotypes (frequency above 0.001), which suggests that blood repertoires may reflect thyroid immune responses.

This clonotype was detected many times. Its antigen is unknown. No much larger clone exists at a distance of one base, and base qualities are not known. V trim: 6 bases; J trim: 0 bases; unmatched bases: 8. The CDR3 covers 16 residues, taking in both the cysteine and the phenylalanine. This entry keeps only the CDR3 DNA: 48 bases, framed from base 1. From the germline V gene, CDR1 is MNHEY and CDR2 is SVGEGT. Stable Graves' hyperthyroidism was defined as the absence of progression to ophthalmopathy over 18 months of follow-up. Hyperthyroidism patients were newly diagnosed, with disease duration under 2 months, and aged 18 to 65 years. Any patient with an uncontrolled infection, another autoimmune disease, pregnancy or lactation was excluded. Diagnoses relied on clinical symptoms, serum thyroxine and TRAb, thyroid ultrasound and orbital computed tomography. Ficoll-Paque density gradient centrifugation was used to isolate PBMCs from around 10 ml of fresh peripheral blood. Trizol reagent was used to extract total RNA, and RNA quality was then checked on an Agilent 2100 Bioanalyzer.

In this chain, TRBV6-2 or TRBV6-3 is recombined with TRBJ1-5, with TRBD1 identical over 7 junction bases. This clonotype originated in a middle-aged man with Graves' hyperthyroidism. Sample: blood. The nucleotide sequence is given as TGTGCCAGCAGACAGGGGACAGTTATTAGCAATCAGCCCCAGCATTTT. Its protein reads: CASRQGTVISNQPQHF.